These 16 T cell receptor beta chains share one sample of origin, sequenced in a study of T cells in Graves' hyperthyroidism and ophthalmopathy (dated by TCRdb to about 2019). Library preparation employed multiplex PCR. Instrument used: Illumina HiSeq 2000. Amplification of TCR beta CDR3 regions was carried out from RNA transcripts. The first round of RT-PCR for the TCR CDR3 was performed with the HTBI primer set and the Qiagen OneStep RT-PCR kit. TCRdb trimmed public reads at Q25 via fastp, called clones via MiXCR and kept in-frame beta chains. Identical CDR3 proteins give one entry, which carries the most common genes and DNA. Within this sample are about 560,000 distinct CDR3 sequences, with roughly 17% of them counted one time only. Of the sample, more than 15% falls within the top ten clones. Sequences were obtained from blood. These receptors were collected from a woman between 18 and 29 years old with Graves' hyperthyroidism.

At least ten counts were recorded for this clonotype. This sequence joins TRBV30 and TRBJ2-3; D gene unclear. CDR3 length: 13 residues. V was cut by 1 base and J by 4 bases, with 9 bases left in between. Germline V gives CDR1 GTSNPN, CDR2 SVGIG (reference sequence). The chain's CDR3 is CAWSESLSDTQYF. CDR3 sequence (DNA): TGTGCCTGGAGTGAAAGCCTGTCAGATACGCAGTATTTT.

As regards this clonotype: A read error is possible here, since a much larger clone lies one base away. For the CDR3, the DNA is TGTGCCAGCACCCGGAGAGCCCGCCAAGGGACCCAGTACTTC. Translation: CASTRRARQGTQYF. This chain uses TRBV12-3 or TRBV12-4 with TRBJ2-5; D gene unclear. The CDR3 is 14 amino acids.

Many counts were recorded for this clonotype. J is TRBJ2-3 and V is TRBV11-2; 7 bases are a match to TRBD2. Germline V gene data show CDR1 as SGHAT and CDR2 as FQNNGV. Trimming at V came to 9 bases and at J to 4 bases, leaving 10 bases not matched to a gene. This CDR3 has 14 amino acids. CDR3 sequence: CARFWTSDSDTQYF. The CDR3 nucleotides read TGTGCCAGGTTCTGGACTAGTGACTCAGATACGCAGTATTTT.

Ten or more counts support this clonotype. This chain connects TRBV7-2 to TRBJ2-3; TRBD2 might be the D (6 bases). Trimming removed 8 bases at V and 5 bases at J, with 17 bases between. Germline V gene data show CDR1 as SGHTA and CDR2 as FQGNSA. The CDR3 runs 14 residues. Here the CDR3 reads CASHYGSVGDTQYF. The CDR3 coding sequence is TGTGCCAGCCATTACGGGAGTGTCGGAGATACGCAGTATTTT.

Turning to this clonotype: Possible read error: a much larger clone is one base away. The chain is built from TRBV13 and TRBJ2-3; 7 bases line up with TRBD1. CDR1 is PRHDT, CDR2 FYEKMQ, per germline (reference sequence). The CDR3 consists of 15 residues. V lost 4 bases to trimming and J lost 1 base; unmatched junction nucleotides: 5. DNA for the CDR3: TGTGCCAGCAGCTCAGAGGGGGCCCGCACAGATACGCAGTATTTT. Its protein product is CASSSEGARTDTQYF.

This clonotype was counted ten times or more. V is TRBV28 and J is TRBJ2-7; 10 nucleotides match TRBD2. The CDR3 extends over 16 amino acids. V lost 1 base, J lost 3 bases, and 6 bases stayed unmatched. Germline CDR1 reads MDHEN; CDR2 reads SYDVKM. CDR3: CASSLSGTSVLYEQYF. As DNA, the CDR3 is TGTGCCAGCAGTTTATCCGGGACTAGCGTTCTCTACGAGCAGTACTTC. Using reference TRBV28 and TRBJ2-7 for the parts outside the CDR3, the full variable domain is DVKVTQSSRYLVKRTGEKVFLECVQDMDHENMFWYRQDPGLGLRLIYFSYDVKMKEKGDIPEGYSVSREKKERFSLILESASTNQTSMYLCASSLSGTSVLYEQYFGPGTRLTVT.

This clonotype appeared many times. J is TRBJ2-5 and V is TRBV18; 9 bases match TRBD1. Germline CDR1 is KGHSH and CDR2 is LQKENI. After removal of 0 bases from V and 4 bases from J, the junction contained 3 bases not matched to a gene. CDR3 length: 15 amino acids. The CDR3 protein is CASSPPGDRAETQYF. In DNA, the CDR3 is TGTGCCAGCTCACCACCGGGGGACAGGGCAGAGACCCAGTACTTC.

As for this clonotype: A much larger clone lies a single base off, so this may be a read error. This chain uses TRBV7-9 with TRBJ2-6, with D perhaps matching TRBD2 (6 bases). The CDR3 loop spans 16 amino acids. Germline CDR1 and CDR2: SEHNR and FQNEAQ (reference sequence). CDR3 protein: CASRLSGYSGTNVLTF. In DNA form, the CDR3 reads TGTGCCAGCAGGCTTAGCGGCTACTCTGGGACCAACGTCCTGACTTTC.

The sample holds many counts of this clonotype. V and J are TRBV5-6 and TRBJ2-7; tentative D call: TRBD2 (5 bases). Trimming pared 6 bases from V and 2 bases from J, leaving 21 bases between. There are 16 residues in the CDR3. Looked up from germline, CDR1 is SGHDT and CDR2 is YYEEEE. The CDR3 nucleotides read TGTGCCAGCACTCTGGGCCTCGAGCGGAGAGCCTACGAGCAGTACTTC. It codes for CASTLGLERRAYEQYF.

This chain links TRBV19 with TRBJ2-1; the D gene could be TRBD1 or TRBD2 (5 bases each). Germline lookup yields CDR1 LNHDA and CDR2 SQIVND (reference sequence). V dropped 3 bases and J dropped 1 base, with 13 bases sitting between them. CDR3 length equals 16 residues. The CDR3 reads CASSMYWGPSYNEQFF. The CDR3 DNA reads as TGTGCCAGTAGTATGTATTGGGGACCTTCCTACAATGAGCAGTTCTTC.

This clonotype was counted at least ten times. CDR3 sequence (DNA): TGTGCCACCAGCGGGAGCTACTACAATGAGCAGTTCTTC. Amino acids: CATSGSYYNEQFF. The chain combines TRBV24-1 with TRBJ2-1, with D possibly TRBD2 on 6 matching bases. The V end was cut by 7 bases, the J end by 3 bases, with 9 bases between. This CDR3 is 13 amino acids long. CDR1 is KGHDR, CDR2 SFDVKD, per germline.

This clonotype was observed at least ten times. The chain uses TRBV20-1 and TRBJ2-5, with TRBD2 identical over 11 bases. This CDR3 contains 15 residues. The germline CDR1 and CDR2 sequences are DFQATT and SNEGSKA (reference sequence). V shed 2 bases, J shed 7 bases, and the junction held 9 bases outside the gene matches. Written as DNA, the CDR3 is TGCAGTGCTAGACGGGGACTAGCGGCCGGGGGGACCCAGTACTTC. Residues: CSARRGLAAGGTQYF.

The sample holds a few counts of this clonotype. The gene calls are TRBV7-9 and TRBJ2-3; TRBD1 is a possible D gene (6 bases). Trimming took off 5 bases at V and 2 bases at J, with 20 bases between the two ends. The CDR3 extends over 17 amino acids. From germline, CDR1 is SEHNR and CDR2 FQNEAQ (reference sequence). CDR3 loop: CASSPSPTGANTDTQYF. The CDR3 region has the DNA TGTGCCAGCAGCCCTAGCCCGACAGGCGCTAACACAGATACGCAGTATTTT.

This clonotype has at least ten counts. This chain links TRBV12-3 or TRBV12-4 with TRBJ2-3; 12 bases fit TRBD2. The ends lost 6 bases at V and 7 bases at J; junction bases unmatched: 8. The CDR3 has 15 amino acids. The CDR3 loop is CASRAGTSGRYTQYF. The CDR3 bases are TGTGCCAGCAGGGCCGGGACTAGCGGGCGCTATACGCAGTATTTT.

The genes are TRBV5-1 and TRBJ2-3; 12 bases align to TRBD2. Germline V CDR1 and CDR2: SGHRS, YFSETQ. Trimming at V came to 1 base and at J to 0 bases, leaving 0 bases not matched to a gene. The CDR3 extends over 16 amino acids. CDR3 amino acids: CASSLTSGGSTDTQYF. The CDR3 coding sequence is TGCGCCAGCAGCTTGACTAGCGGGGGGAGCACAGATACGCAGTATTTT.

This clonotype has a count of ten or more. The chain carries TRBV30 and TRBJ2-2; D is tentatively TRBD1 or TRBD2 (5 bases each). The V gene lost 4 bases and the J gene lost 6 bases, with 12 bases spanning the gap. This CDR3 spans 13 amino acids. From germline, CDR1 is GTSNPN and CDR2 SVGIG (reference sequence). CDR3 loop: CAWTSGTSGELFF. As DNA, the CDR3 is TGTGCCTGGACCTCAGGGACGTCCGGGGAGCTGTTTTTT.